A single sample is the source of the 7 T cell receptor beta chains below, sequenced in a study of CD8+CD57+ T cells in acquired aplastic anemia. CDR3 and TCR beta VDJ profiling relied on a genomic DNA template. TCRdb fed the reads into MiXCR, producing one record per CDR3 protein. The sample gives 150,000 to 180,000 distinct CDR3 sequences, about 48% of which show up once; approximately 12% is in the top ten. All sequencing subjects had displayed CD8+CD57+ cell expansion on flow cytometry. Sequenced sample: sorted CD4+, CD8+, or CD8+CD57+ T cells (not recorded which) from PBMCs. All receptors come from a human donor with aplastic anemia.

On this clonotype: The junction departs from germline at one end; a sequencing error may be responsible. V gene TRBV27 combines with J gene TRBJ2-1; 7 nucleotides align to TRBD2. CDR1 and CDR2 from the germline V gene are MNHEY and SMNVEV (reference sequence). This CDR3 spans 15 amino acids. CDR3: CGSSLAGGGINEQFF. Here the CDR3 DNA reads TGTGGCAGCAGTCTGGCGGGCGGGGGTATCAATGAGCAGTTCTTC.

In regard to this clonotype: This may stem from a read error, because a much larger clone lies one nucleotide away. The chain is built from TRBV7-9 and TRBJ2-5, with D tentatively TRBD1 (5 bases). Per the germline V gene, CDR1 is SEHNR and CDR2 is FQNEAQ (reference sequence). With 3 bases removed from V and 5 bases from J, the gap between germline ends came to 13 bases. There are 14 residues in the CDR3. This CDR3 reads CASSFPDSGETQYF. The CDR3 bases are TGTGCCAGCAGCTTCCCCGACAGTGGCGAGACCCAGTACTTC.

This clonotype was seen a handful of times. The gene calls are TRBV20-1 and TRBJ1-2; D ambiguous. Trimming took off 7 bases at V and 8 bases at J, with 11 bases between the two ends. CDR3 size: 10 residues. Germline V gene data show CDR1 as DFQATT and CDR2 as SNEGSKA (reference sequence). The CDR3 region is CSGGIGGYTF. CDR3 bases: TGCAGTGGAGGGATAGGGGGCTACACCTTC.

This chain links TRBV7-3 with TRBJ2-3, with a tentative D call TRBD1 (5 bases). CDR1 and CDR2 from the germline V gene are SGHTA and FQGTGA. The ends were cut back, 1 base at V and 3 bases at J, with 5 bases in the middle. The CDR3 sequence is 13 residues long. This chain's CDR3 is CASSLKGTDTQYF. The CDR3 region has the DNA TGTGCCAGCAGCTTAAAGGGGACAGATACGCAGTATTTT. The variable domain in full, completed from reference TRBV7-3 and TRBJ2-3, reads GAGVSQTPSNKVTEKGKYVELRCDPISGHTALYWYRQSLGQGPEFLIYFQGTGAADDSGLPNDRFFAVRPEGSVSTLKIQRTERGDSAVYLCASSLKGTDTQYFGPGTRLTVL.

The V and J genes are TRBV20-1 and TRBJ1-2; possible D gene TRBD1, 6 bases. The CDR3 extends over 15 amino acids. The V gene lost 0 bases and the J gene lost 6 bases, with 17 bases spanning the gap. Germline-derived CDR1 and CDR2 are DFQATT and SNEGSKA (reference sequence). The CDR3 spells CSARDDGTWDHGYTF. As DNA, the CDR3 is TGCAGTGCTAGAGATGACGGGACATGGGACCATGGCTACACCTTC.

The CDR3 nucleotides read TGCAGTGCTAGAGAACTAGAGCGGGAGTGGCACGAGCAGTACTTC. Protein: CSARELEREWHEQYF. V is TRBV20-1 and J is TRBJ2-7; TRBD2 aligns across 8 bases. The CDR3 loop spans 15 amino acids. V lost 0 bases and J lost 5; bases outside the gene matches: 9. Germline lookup yields CDR1 DFQATT and CDR2 SNEGSKA (reference sequence).

A few counts support this clonotype. The gene calls are TRBV20-1 and TRBJ1-6; TRBD1 matches at 7 bases. CDR1 and CDR2 from the germline V gene are DFQATT and SNEGSKA (reference sequence). V was clipped by 3 bases and J by 5 bases; unmatched bases: 4. The CDR3 sequence is 14 residues long. The DNA of the CDR3 is TGCAGTGCTAGGACCGGGACAGATAATTCACCCCTCCACTTT. Protein product: CSARTGTDNSPLHF.